The 28 T cell receptor beta chains reported below all come from one sample, sequenced in a study of blood T cell repertoires in COVID-19. Clones were sequenced by immunoSEQ multiplex PCR, and TCRdb holds only the in-frame ones, with some missing. The sample carries about 250,000 clones, more than 70% recorded once. Sequencing was done on a sample of peripheral blood. These TCRs come from a man in his forties with active or convalescent COVID-19.

The chain couples TRBV28 to TRBJ1-5; 7 bases line up with TRBD1. The CDR3 is made up of 16 amino acids. Germline CDR1 is MDHEN and CDR2 is SYDVKM. With V trimmed by 6 bases and J by 4 bases, 12 bases remained unmatched. The CDR3 bases are TGTGCCAGCAGCCAAATCCGGGACAGTTATAATCAGCCCCAGCATTTT. It codes for CASSQIRDSYNQPQHF.

The genes are TRBV28 and TRBJ1-2, with 8 bases aligning to TRBD1. Trimming cost V 2 bases and J 3 bases; bases outside gene matches: 17. The CDR3 sequence is 19 residues long. Germline CDR1 MDHEN, CDR2 SYDVKM. CDR3: CASSLEKVGQGPLDYGYTF. CDR3 nucleotides: TGTGCCAGCAGTTTAGAAAAGGTAGGACAGGGACCCTTGGACTATGGCTACACCTTC.

V is TRBV7-2 and J is TRBJ2-4, with 8 bases identical to TRBD1. The CDR3 contains 15 residues. CDR1 is SGHTA, CDR2 FQGNSA, per germline. V was clipped by 6 bases and J by 15 bases; unmatched bases: 19. The CDR3 protein is CASSIGSSDRDVRYF. CDR3 DNA: TGTGCCAGCAGTATCGGTAGTTCGGACAGGGACGTAAGGTACTTC.

In its sample, this clone was seen once. V usage is TRBV3-1 (or the pseudogene TRBV3-2) and J usage is TRBJ1-2; 8 positions agree with TRBD1. The CDR3 has 12 residues. V lost 4 bases to trimming and J lost 11 bases; unmatched junction nucleotides: 6. CDR1 is LGHDT and CDR2 is YNNKEL in the germline V gene (reference sequence). The CDR3 DNA reads TGTGCCAGCAGCCCTACAGGGGGGGGATACACCTTC. Amino acids: CASSPTGGGYTF.

This chain links TRBV7-3 with TRBJ2-4, with 10 bases aligning to TRBD2. The germline V gene has CDR1 SGHTA and CDR2 FQGTGA. This CDR3 spans 15 amino acids. The junction had 7 bases not matched to a gene; V was cut back by 5 bases and J by 6 bases. CDR3 DNA sequence: TGTGCCAGCAGCCCAGCGGGGGGGCAGGGAAACATTCAGTACTTC. It yields the protein CASSPAGGQGNIQYF.

As concerns this clone: Germline and junction disagree at one end, which may indicate a read error. The gene calls are TRBV27 and TRBJ2-1; weak D call: TRBD1 (7 bases). Per germline, CDR1 MNHEY and CDR2 SMNVEV (reference sequence). There are 16 residues in the CDR3. The CDR3: CASSTGAGTPYNEQFF. The DNA for the CDR3 is TGTGCCAGCAGTACAGGGGCCGGGACTCCCTATAATGAGCAGTTCTTC.

The genes are TRBV5-4 and TRBJ2-5; perhaps TRBD2 as D (6 bases). V gave up 5 bases and J gave up 5 bases, with 19 bases separating them. The CDR3 has 15 residues. Per germline, CDR1 SGHNT and CDR2 YYREEE (reference sequence). For the CDR3, the DNA is TGTGCCAGCAGTCCCCGGGCCGGCGGGGTTGAGACCCAGTACTTC. Translation gives CASSPRAGGVETQYF.

This chain links TRBV4-2 with TRBJ2-3; TRBD1 matches 11 bases. The CDR3 has 16 amino acids. J gave up 5 bases and V 6 bases, and 10 bases lay outside the gene matches. CDR1 and CDR2 (germline): LGHNA, YNFKEQ. The CDR3 spells CASRDPGTGGQDTQYF. The CDR3 DNA follows: TGTGCCAGCAGAGACCCCGGGACAGGGGGACAAGATACGCAGTATTTT.

This chain links TRBV5-6 with TRBJ1-6; possible D gene TRBD1, 6 bases. V lost 0 bases and J 6 bases, leaving 13 bases between the germline ends. There are 16 residues in the CDR3. From germline, CDR1 is SGHDT and CDR2 YYEEEE. The CDR3 here is CASSLVVRGGNSPLHF. Here the CDR3 DNA reads TGTGCCAGCAGCTTGGTTGTCAGGGGCGGTAATTCACCCCTCCACTTT.

A few counts support this clone. The CDR3 sequence is CASSGPNRKDRGSYGYTF. CDR3 sequence (DNA): TGTGCCAGCTCAGGACCGAACCGAAAAGACAGGGGAAGCTATGGCTACACCTTC. The rearrangement links TRBV18 to TRBJ1-2; the match to TRBD1 covers 8 bases. Looked up from germline, CDR1 is KGHSH and CDR2 is LQKENI. V shed 5 bases and J 4 bases; nucleotides not matched to a gene: 18. The CDR3 covers 18 residues.

V usage is TRBV6-5 and J usage is TRBJ1-2; TRBD1 agrees at 8 bases. The CDR3 loop spans 13 amino acids. The trim removed 10 bases at V and 6 bases at J, leaving 10 bases unmatched. Germline V gene sequence: CDR1 MNHEY, CDR2 SVGAGI. The CDR3 DNA follows: TGTGCCACTCGACAGGGGCCGAGAAATGGCTACACCTTC. Translating gives CATRQGPRNGYTF.

The chain links TRBV16 to TRBJ1-1; D ambiguous. Trimming removed 4 bases from V and 1 base from J, with 10 bases in between. CDR3 length: 14 residues. Germline assignment: CDR1 KGHSY and CDR2 FQNENV. The CDR3 loop reads CASSRSLTNTEAFF. As DNA, the CDR3 is TGTGCCAGCAGCCGATCCCTAACGAACACTGAAGCTTTCTTT.

The chain combines TRBV7-9 with TRBJ2-2; TRBD2 is a possible D gene (6 bases). CDR1 is SEHNR, CDR2 FQNEAQ, per germline (reference sequence). This CDR3 comprises 13 residues. The V gene lost 9 bases and the J gene lost 1 base, with 9 bases spanning the gap. CDR3 amino acids: CARGGKNTGELFF. CDR3 DNA sequence: TGTGCCAGGGGCGGGAAGAACACCGGGGAGCTGTTTTTT.

This rearrangement joins TRBV5-5 to TRBJ1-4; 7 bases line up with TRBD1. Germline V gene sequence: CDR1 SGHKS, CDR2 YYEKEE (reference sequence). The CDR3 runs 16 residues. Trimming cost V 4 bases and J 0 bases; bases outside gene matches: 6. CDR3 in amino acids: CASSLDRPATNEKLFF. The CDR3 nucleotides read TGTGCCAGCAGCCTGGACAGGCCAGCAACTAATGAAAAACTGTTTTTT.

About this clone itself: Relative to the germline gene, one junction end is altered; a read error may explain this. The rearrangement uses TRBV7-7 and TRBJ1-4; TRBD1 agrees at 7 bases. Germline CDR1 and CDR2: SSHAT and FNYEAQ (reference sequence). This CDR3 comprises 15 residues. CDR3 bases: TGTGCTAGCAGCTTGGGATCGGGACAGAATGAAAAACTGTTTTTT. Its protein is CASSLGSGQNEKLFF.

The chain couples TRBV6-5 to TRBJ1-4; no definite D call. Germline CDR1 reads MNHEY; CDR2 reads SVGAGI. The V end lost 7 bases, the J end lost 0 bases, and 6 bases lay between the germline ends. This CDR3 is built from 13 residues. CDR3 protein: CASKTATNEKLFF. The CDR3 nucleotides are TGTGCCAGCAAAACAGCAACTAATGAAAAACTGTTTTTT.

The chain joins TRBV6-2 or TRBV6-3 to TRBJ2-2, with 8 bases matching TRBD1. After removal of 5 bases from V and 4 bases from J, the junction contained 3 bases not matched to a gene. The CDR3 is made up of 14 amino acids. The germline CDR1 and CDR2 sequences are MNHEY and SVGEGT. The CDR3 sequence: CASSPTGGTGELFF. DNA for the CDR3: TGTGCCAGCAGTCCAACAGGGGGCACCGGGGAGCTGTTTTTT.

The chain links TRBV27 to TRBJ2-2; 7 bases are shared with TRBD2. The CDR3 consists of 17 residues. Germline loops: CDR1 MNHEY, CDR2 SMNVEV (reference sequence). V lost 0 bases, J lost 4 bases, and 8 bases stayed unmatched. CDR3 sequence: CASSLSLAGVGTGELFF. The CDR3 DNA reads as TGTGCCAGCAGTTTATCGCTGGCGGGAGTTGGCACCGGGGAGCTGTTTTTT.

The rearrangement links TRBV27 to TRBJ2-3; no clear D. The CDR3 totals 13 residues. V lost 4 bases and J lost 2, with 7 bases in between. Germline CDR1 is MNHEY and CDR2 is SMNVEV (reference sequence). In nucleotides, the CDR3 is TGTGCCAGCAGTTCCTCCCCCACAGATACGCAGTATTTT. Translated: CASSSSPTDTQYF.

The rearrangement links TRBV7-8 to TRBJ1-4; TRBD1 agrees at 7 bases. The CDR3 loop spans 15 amino acids. V was clipped by 5 bases and J by 5 bases; unmatched bases: 8. Per the germline V gene, CDR1 is SGHVS and CDR2 is FQNEAQ. The CDR3, as DNA: TGTGCCAGCAGCAAATCCGGGACAGCGAATGAAAAACTGTTTTTT. Its protein product is CASSKSGTANEKLFF.

The chain is built from TRBV7-8 and TRBJ2-6; possibly TRBD2 for D (5 bases). This CDR3 is 17 amino acids long. Germline loops: CDR1 SGHVS, CDR2 FQNEAQ. With 4 bases removed from V and 2 bases from J, the gap between germline ends came to 15 bases. The CDR3 DNA reads as TGTGCCAGCAGCTCCCTCTTGGAGGAGGCTGGGGCCAACGTCCTGACTTTC. Residues: CASSSLLEEAGANVLTF.

This rearrangement joins TRBV6-2 or TRBV6-3 to TRBJ1-3; no firm D call. Trimming shortened V by 1 base and J by 2 bases, and 9 bases separated the two germline ends. From germline, CDR1 is MNHEY and CDR2 SVGEGT. The CDR3 totals 15 residues. The CDR3 region has the DNA TGTGCCAGCAGTTACTGGAGGGAAACTGGAAACACCATATATTTT. Amino acid sequence: CASSYWRETGNTIYF.

This clone has just a few counts. The chain uses TRBV6-4 and TRBJ1-2; 9 bases line up with TRBD1. Looked up from germline, CDR1 is MRHNA and CDR2 is SNTAGT. Trimming cost V 4 bases and J 2 bases; bases outside gene matches: 2. The CDR3 contains 14 residues. The CDR3 here is CASSAGQGNYGYTF. Written as DNA, the CDR3 is TGTGCCAGCAGTGCGGGACAGGGAAACTATGGCTACACCTTC.

This chain connects TRBV30 to TRBJ2-3; TRBD2 might be the D (6 bases). The CDR3 consists of 13 residues. Trimming took off 4 bases at V and 0 bases at J, with 8 bases between the two ends. Germline V gives CDR1 GTSNPN, CDR2 SVGIG (reference sequence). CDR3 sequence: CAWNGGSTDTQYF. Written as DNA, the CDR3 is TGTGCCTGGAACGGGGGAAGCACAGATACGCAGTATTTT.

J is TRBJ1-2 and V is TRBV2; TRBD1 matches 9 bases. Trimming took 6 bases from V and 7 from J; bases not matched to a gene: 9. This CDR3 has 14 amino acids. The germline gives CDR1 SNHLY, CDR2 FYNNEI. In DNA, the CDR3 is TGTGCCAGCAGGGAGGGGGACAGGGCGGGTGGCTACACCTTC. This sequence encodes CASREGDRAGGYTF.

The chain combines TRBV6-6 with TRBJ2-7; TRBD1 agrees at 10 bases. J lost 7 bases, V lost 5 bases, and 5 bases had no gene match. Germline CDR1 reads MNHNY; CDR2 reads SVGAGI (reference sequence). The CDR3 is 13 amino acids. The chain's CDR3 is CASSPPGQGEQYF. DNA for the CDR3: TGTGCCAGCAGTCCACCGGGACAGGGGGAGCAGTACTTC.

The chain combines TRBV5-1 with TRBJ2-5, with D possibly matching TRBD1 (6 bases). Germline CDR1 SGHRS, CDR2 YFSETQ. This CDR3 region has 15 residues. The ends were cut back, 0 bases at V and 4 bases at J, with 13 bases in the middle. The chain's CDR3 is CASSLAVGAGETQYF. The CDR3 nucleotides read TGCGCCAGCAGCTTGGCGGTGGGGGCGGGAGAGACCCAGTACTTC. Full variable domain (outside the CDR3, taken from reference TRBV5-1 and TRBJ2-5): KAGVTQTPRYLIKTRGQQVTLSCSPISGHRSVSWYQQTPGQGLQFLFEYFSETQRNKGNFPGRFSGRQFSNSRSEMNVSTLELGDSALYLCASSLAVGAGETQYFGPGTRLLVL.

The rearrangement uses TRBV5-5 and TRBJ2-2; 7 bases map to TRBD1. With V trimmed by 4 bases and J by 7 bases, 10 bases remained unmatched. CDR1 SGHKS and CDR2 YYEKEE come from the germline V gene (reference sequence). CDR3 length: 15 amino acids. The CDR3 DNA reads TGTGCCAGCAGCATATCAGGGGGAAGGAACGGGGAGCTGTTTTTT. Protein sequence: CASSISGGRNGELFF.